Here is one TCR beta chain with its context. TCRdb's copy holds only in-frame clones and misses some; the assay was immunoSEQ multiplex PCR. Altogether around 82,000 clones are present, approximately 88% being singletons, with the ten largest covering about an eighth. The data were obtained in a study of OX40 agonist ivuxolimab in advanced cancers. The TCR originated in an adult with an advanced solid tumor such as melanoma, head and neck, liver or kidney cancer. Source: CD4+ or CD8+ T cells sorted from blood, taken in a trial of the OX40 agonist ivuxolimab.

The CDR3 loop is CASSSEGVSYNEQFF. CDR3 nucleotides: TGTGCCAGCAGCTCTGAGGGAGTATCCTACAATGAGCAGTTCTTC. This chain connects TRBV7-9 to TRBJ2-1; D perhaps matches TRBD2 (5 bases). Germline V gives CDR1 SEHNR, CDR2 FQNEAQ (reference sequence). V lost 4 bases and J 1 base, leaving 11 bases between the germline ends. CDR3 length: 15 amino acids.